Shown below are 14 T cell receptor beta chains from a single sample sequenced in a study of cytomegalovirus exposure and HLA in healthy donors. PCR primers comprised 60 Vbeta and 13 Jbeta primers. Produced via immunoSEQ multiplex PCR; TCRdb's table is partial and in-frame only. This sample has around 170,000 clones; 75% to 90% occur once, and the top ten carry approximately 0.74%. Sequenced: PBMCs. These receptors all stem from a woman aged 18-29 years in good health and CMV-seronegative.

This chain links TRBV19 with TRBJ2-2; TRBD1 matches at 11 bases. The CDR3 is 14 residues long. Germline V gene lookup returns CDR1 LNHDA and CDR2 SQIVND (reference sequence). V lost 7 bases, J lost 7 bases, and 5 bases stayed unmatched. CDR3 protein: CASTRTGGGGELFF. For the CDR3, the DNA is TGTGCCAGTACCCGGACAGGGGGCGGCGGGGAGCTGTTTTTT.

This clone was seen a few times. The chain employs TRBV6-5 and TRBJ2-7, with 9 bases that match TRBD1. The V gene's germline CDR1 is MNHEY and CDR2 SVGAGI. Trimming removed 5 bases from V and 2 bases from J; junction bases left unmatched: 1. There are 13 residues in the CDR3. The CDR3 DNA reads as TGTGCCAGCAGTGGGGACAGGGCCTACGAGCAGTACTTC. This translates into CASSGDRAYEQYF.

The chain links TRBV7-2 to TRBJ1-5; possible D gene TRBD1, 5 bases. The V gene's germline CDR1 is SGHTA and CDR2 FQGNSA. The CDR3 runs 16 residues. V dropped 4 bases and J dropped 5 bases, with 18 bases sitting between them. CDR3 coding DNA: TGTGCCAGCAGCTCCCAGGTCGGCGGGGGGGATCAGCCCCAGCATTTT. Translated, it gives CASSSQVGGGDQPQHF.

The CDR3: CASSPPISGDHNEQFF. The CDR3 DNA is TGTGCCAGCTCACCACCGATATCGGGAGATCACAATGAGCAGTTCTTC. V gene TRBV18 combines with J gene TRBJ2-1; D may be TRBD2 (6 bases). With 0 bases removed from V and 5 bases from J, the gap between germline ends came to 14 bases. This CDR3 comprises 16 residues. Germline assignment: CDR1 KGHSH and CDR2 LQKENI.

The chain recombines TRBV28 with TRBJ2-2, with 9 positions matching TRBD1. Germline assignment: CDR1 MDHEN and CDR2 SYDVKM. With 5 bases clipped from V and 5 bases from J, the junction kept 21 bases outside the gene matches. The CDR3 is 20 residues long. CDR3 sequence reads: CASSHRGQGFFGDYTGELFF. CDR3 bases: TGTGCCAGCAGTCACCGGGGACAGGGTTTTTTTGGGGATTATACCGGGGAGCTGTTTTTT.

The sample holds a few counts of this clone. The chain has TRBV6-6 and TRBJ2-7, with a tentative D call TRBD1 (6 bases). The CDR3 length is 16 residues. The V end lost 0 bases, the J end lost 3 bases, and 15 bases lay between the germline ends. Germline V gives CDR1 MNHNY, CDR2 SVGAGI (reference sequence). CDR3 sequence reads: CASSYSRQAIDYEQYF. For the CDR3, the DNA is TGTGCCAGCAGTTACTCTCGACAGGCGATTGACTACGAGCAGTACTTC.

The gene calls are TRBV2 and TRBJ2-4; maybe TRBD2 (7 bases). Germline CDR1 SNHLY, CDR2 FYNNEI. Trimming stripped 8 bases from V and 8 bases from J, with 19 bases between. The CDR3 is 14 amino acids. This CDR3 is CASGKGGGLYIQYF. CDR3 nucleotide sequence: TGTGCCAGCGGGAAGGGGGGGGGATTGTACATTCAGTACTTC.

The rearrangement uses TRBV7-6 and TRBJ2-7, with TRBD1 matching over 7 bases. J gave up 4 bases and V 1 base, and 1 base lay outside the gene matches. CDR1 SGHVS and CDR2 FNYEAQ come from the germline V gene. CDR3 length: 13 residues. Written as DNA, the CDR3 is TGTGCCAGCAGCTTAGAACAGGGGTACGAGCAGTACTTC. Translating it yields CASSLEQGYEQYF.

The chain links TRBV19 to TRBJ2-3; TRBD2 agrees at 13 bases. The J segment lost 6 bases and the V segment lost 3 bases, leaving 12 bases of the junction unmatched. The CDR3 is 18 amino acids. Germline loops: CDR1 LNHDA, CDR2 SQIVND (reference sequence). DNA of the CDR3: TGTGCCAGTAGTATCATGTCCGGACTAGCGGGGGTAAAGGATACGCAGTATTTT. This gives the protein CASSIMSGLAGVKDTQYF.

The chain uses TRBV2 and TRBJ1-2; 8 bases line up with TRBD1. The germline CDR1 and CDR2 sequences are SNHLY and FYNNEI. The CDR3 is 15 amino acids. J gave up 6 bases and V 9 bases, and 15 bases lay outside the gene matches. CDR3 loop: CARRWSTGGRDGYTF. The CDR3 nucleotides are TGTGCCAGGAGGTGGAGTACAGGGGGGAGGGATGGCTACACCTTC.

The chain recombines TRBV7-3 with TRBJ2-2; weak D call: TRBD2 (5 bases). Trimming removed 3 bases from V and 4 bases from J, with 9 bases in between. Looked up from germline, CDR1 is SGHTA and CDR2 is FQGTGA. This CDR3 has 14 amino acids. The CDR3 DNA sequence: TGTGCCAGCAGCTTGGAGGCGGCCACCGGGGAGCTGTTTTTT. Translating it yields CASSLEAATGELFF.

The CDR3 loop is CASSYSRGLGSTF. The CDR3 nucleotides are TGTGCCAGCAGTTACTCGAGAGGGTTAGGTTCCACCTTC. The rearrangement uses TRBV6-5 and TRBJ1-2; no definite D call. This CDR3 contains 13 residues. Germline assignment: CDR1 MNHEY and CDR2 SVGAGI. Trimming stripped 0 bases from V and 13 bases from J, with 15 bases between.

This sequence joins TRBV28 and TRBJ2-7, with a weak D call TRBD2 (5 bases). The CDR3 has 12 residues. Trimming left V 5 bases short and J 3 bases short, with 8 bases between. CDR1 MDHEN and CDR2 SYDVKM come from the germline V gene. In DNA form, the CDR3 reads TGTGCCAGCAGTCCCGAGGGCTACGAGCAGTACTTC. This encodes CASSPEGYEQYF.

This clone was seen a single time. This chain joins TRBV6-5 and TRBJ2-1, with 10 nucleotides matching TRBD2. This CDR3 is built from 14 residues. Unmatched junction bases numbered 2, after V lost 4 bases and J lost 5 bases. Germline CDR1 MNHEY, CDR2 SVGAGI. The CDR3 sequence: CASSFSGGNNEQFF. The CDR3 bases are TGTGCCAGCAGTTTTAGCGGGGGGAACAATGAGCAGTTCTTC.